The source of this T cell receptor (beta chain) is a study of regulatory T cells in long-lasting Graves disease (dated by TCRdb to about 2021). For the study in its entirety: Newly diagnosed Graves' disease patients had taken antithyroid drugs for less than 3 months. This study used TCR sequencing and RNA sequencing of peripheral blood to compare persistent Graves' disease patients against newly diagnosed Graves' disease patients. The study took place in China and was registered as a clinical trial. A total of some 33 samples were covered by TCR sequencing, comprising around 13 persistent and 20 or so newly diagnosed Graves' disease patients. What the work shows at the level of the full study, not this receptor alone: The authors acknowledged the small sample size as a limitation that may reduce accuracy. Sequencing and analysis were limited to the TCR beta chain. Lower TCR Shannon entropy and fewer highly expanded clones were observed in persistent Graves' disease patients than in newly diagnosed patients, which suggested clonal expansion. Persistent patients shared more public clonotypes among themselves (2,741) than newly diagnosed patients did (roughly 920). Only peripheral blood was studied, because thyroid tissue, the primary lesion, was inaccessible. Preferential use of TRBV28, TRBJ1-2 and TRBJ2-5 was observed in persistent disease, whereas TRBV20-1 and TRBJ2-1 were favored in newly diagnosed disease.

A distance of 11 bases separates the germline ends of V and J, which lose 6 bases and 3 bases respectively. The CDR3 spans 13 residues, from the cysteine through the phenylalanine. The entry retains the CDR3 DNA only, 39 bases that are in frame from base 1. Libraries were made using multiplex PCR. Sequencer: Illumina HiSeq 4000. CDR3 regions were amplified by Arm-PCR with iRepertoire HTBI primers to construct TCR beta libraries. Before sequencing, the PCR products underwent gel purification. On the study's bioinformatics: Across samples, about 64 TRBV and 15 or so TRBJ segments were identified and used for gene usage analysis of CDR3 amino acid clonotypes. COPE and FqMerger were used to merge filtered high-quality paired reads into contigs. Contigs were aligned with BLAST to IMGT TRBV, TRBD and TRBJ reference genes, and CDR3 was defined per IMGT. Highly expanded clones were defined as clonotypes with a frequency above 0.1%. Shannon entropy served as the measure of repertoire diversity, while the Gini coefficient captured V-J evenness. Public clonotypes were defined as clonotypes shared by more than one individual. Through fastp at Q25 and MiXCR, TCRdb rebuilt clones from the public reads, retaining in-frame beta chains. Entries are consolidated by CDR3 protein sequence, retaining the most common genes and DNA. These V and J calls rely on TCRdb rather than the paper's analysis. This sample holds around 450,000 distinct CDR3 sequences; around 15% were observed only once. Roughly an eighth of the sample lies in the top ten.

This clonotype occurred many times. The clone's antigen remains unknown. Qualities for individual bases were not recorded, and no much larger clone is one base off. The label giving this sample's time point can be read as: newly diagnosed GD, antithyroid drugs for less than 3 months. For both TCR sequencing and RNA sequencing, RNA was extracted from PBMCs in TRIzol. The diagnosis of Graves' disease was made according to American Thyroid Association guidelines. Patients were recruited from an endocrinology department in Xi'an, China. Each patient gave roughly 10 milliliters of peripheral blood, collected in an EDTA anticoagulant tube. Ficoll Paque Plus density gradient separation was used to isolate PBMCs, and no further T cell sorting was performed. An Agilent 2100 Bioanalyzer and agarose gel were used to assess RNA quality, and a NanoDrop 2000 was used to measure RNA concentration. In addition, the sample was reused for a study of T cells in Graves' hyperthyroidism and ophthalmopathy. From the second report: Stable Graves' hyperthyroidism was defined as no progression to ophthalmopathy during 18 months of follow-up. Hyperthyroidism patients were newly diagnosed, had a disease duration of under 2 months, and were aged 18 to 65 years. Patients with uncontrolled infections, other autoimmune diseases, pregnancy or lactation were excluded. Diagnoses relied on clinical symptoms, serum thyroxine and TRAb, thyroid ultrasound and orbital computed tomography. For the first round of RT-PCR on the TCR CDR3, the HTBI primer set was used together with the Qiagen OneStep RT-PCR kit. Most expanded thyroid clonotypes (frequency above 0.001) were also found in blood, which suggests that blood repertoires may mirror thyroid immune responses. A model built on a 13 V-J signature distinguished ophthalmopathy from stable hyperthyroidism, reaching 85% to 90% sensitivity and around 81% specificity in cross-validation and 80%/75% in testing. During validation, the model predicted progression to ophthalmopathy a median of about 6.5 months ahead of onset, with almost 71% sensitivity and around 72% specificity. To identify TCR V-J signatures that set the groups apart, the researchers used a discovery cohort of 95 to 100 patients, made up of 40 to 45 with Graves' ophthalmopathy and approximately 57 with stable Graves' hyperthyroidism. Prospective prediction of ophthalmopathy was tested in an independent validation cohort consisting of 18 hyperthyroidism patients and 17 patients who later progressed to ophthalmopathy. For training and testing, the 80 to 100 patients in the discovery cohort were randomly divided in a 7:3 ratio. Thyroid tissue and blood T-cell repertoires from six Graves' hyperthyroidism patients were also compared in the study. Following sampling, methimazole starting at 30 mg daily was given to hyperthyroidism patients, and high-dose intravenous methylprednisolone was given to ophthalmopathy patients. The libraries were constructed in a second round of multiplex PCR and then size-selected and purified. The libraries were sequenced on an Illumina HiSeq2000 using paired-end 100 bp reads. SOAPnuke was used to process the raw data, with reads discarded if the reads contained adapters or uncalled bases, had a mean Phred below 15, or lacked an exact constant-primer or identifier match. High-quality paired reads were merged with COPE v1.2.5, and unique nucleotide sequences were defined as clonotypes. Clonotypes were aligned to IMGT TRBV, TRBD and TRBJ reference segments using MiTCR v1.1. Analysis was restricted to V-J combinations with a frequency above 0.0001, which covered roughly 99% of repertoires. A TCS score was defined as the ratio of F50 (clonal expansion) to E x V (chaos), with BLOSUM62-based TCRdist applied between CDR3 peptides within each V-J. Welch's t-statistics and random forest reduced just over 500 V-J features to roughly 13, which were used in a naive Bayes classifier (R e1071). No statistical method was used to fix the sample size in advance, and group allocation was not hidden from the investigators. The paper describes TCR Vbeta CDR3 sequencing of 130 to 150 peripheral blood samples, made up of fewer than 50 ophthalmopathy patients, 70 to 80 hyperthyroidism patients and roughly 17 progressor patients.

The sample here was peripheral blood mononuclear cells (PBMCs), taken at new diagnosis, from a patient treated with antithyroid drugs. This clonotype originated in a man aged 35-49 years with Graves disease. Donor details come from another sample of the same person, matched by shared clones. The rearranged segments are TRBV12-3 or TRBV12-4 and TRBJ2-5, with the D gene too uncertain to name. The CDR3 amino acid sequence is: CASRPPAEETQYF. In nucleotides, the sequence is TGTGCCAGCAGGCCCCCCGCGGAAGAGACCCAGTACTTC.